This T cell receptor (beta chain) stems from a study of blood T cell repertoires in COVID-19. The overall study: COVID-19 samples collected from the United States, Italy and Spain covered acute and convalescent phases. PBMCs, B-cell-depleted T cells, or T cells provided the cDNA or gDNA that made up the material.

Source study methods: Amplification with reference gene primers provided the estimates of nucleated cell counts. The data were produced by immunoSEQ multiplex PCR, yet TCRdb's version contains in-frame clones alone and is incomplete. V and J calls and clone size are copied from that table; D and trimming were computed from the DNA. The repertoire holds 52,000 or so clones, 85% seen once, with 9.5% to 15% in the top ten. Germline values: CDR1 SGHRS, CDR2 YFSETQ. This CDR3 contains 17 residues. Trimming at V came to 1 base and at J to 4 bases, leaving 14 bases not matched to a gene. Sequencing was performed on peripheral blood. The genes are TRBV5-1 and TRBJ2-7; 7 nucleotides align to TRBD1. This clonotype originated in a human donor in a cohort sampled during active COVID-19. The CDR3 bases are TGCGCCAGCAGCTTGCCTTCTACAGGGGCCTCGGATTACGAGCAGTACTTC. It yields the protein CASSLPSTGASDYEQYF.